This TCR beta chain was sequenced in a study of vaccination effects on CD4 cells after COVID-19. Study in general: The vaccine given was either BNT162b2 or mRNA-1273, in two doses.

Libraries were prepared by immunoSEQ multiplex PCR; TCRdb keeps only in-frame clonotypes and omits some of them. The table includes 55,000 to 80,000 clones, about 80% detected once. In the ViraFEST assay, antigen-specific CD4+ clonotypes were identified by expansion after peptide-pool stimulation. Following a roughly 11-day culture, CD4+ T cells were purified. Testing of the vaccine recipients showed negative nucleocapsid antibodies and no prior SARS-CoV-2 infection. Each well held 1.5 million to 2 million PBMC cultured with approximately 9.6 ug/ml peptides and roughly 11 IU/ml IL-2. Half of the medium was exchanged for IL-2 medium on both days 3 and 7. With regard to this clone: Its antigen remains unknown.

This CDR3 has 15 residues. Deletions cut 3 bases from V and 2 bases from J, with 13 bases between. Germline V gene data show CDR1 as SNHLY and CDR2 as FYNNEI. The sequence was collected from a human donor who received a COVID-19 vaccine. J is TRBJ2-5 and V is TRBV2; D is unclear. The specimen comprised CD4+ T cells from PBMCs cultured with SARS-CoV-2 spike peptides, sampled before COVID-19 vaccination. The chain's CDR3 is CASSESSSFQETQYF. The CDR3 coding sequence is TGTGCCAGCAGTGAGTCGTCCTCATTTCAAGAGACCCAGTACTTC.